This T cell receptor (beta chain) was found in a study of CXCR3-negative and CXCR3-positive naive CD8 T cells. Study-wide points: Naive cells positive for CXCR3 carried more hydrophobic TRB CDR3s than CXCR3-negative ones. Comparably high diversity marked both naive subsets, whereas memory CD8+ cells had much lower diversity.

Subsets of CD8+ T cells were each sorted in triplicate at roughly 300,000 cells apiece. Regarding this clonotype: Antigen unknown.

Libraries of TRB cDNA were made by 5' RACE and carried UMIs. TCRdb reprocessed the 5' RACE reads, keeping one entry per CDR3 protein, no DNA. This sample lists around 140,000 distinct CDR3 sequences; its ten largest clones have roughly 0.41%. The CDR3 extends over 18 amino acids. The clonotype originates from a human donor in good health. Some clones in this sample may be carry-over from other donors' samples. The gene calls are TRBV23-1 and TRBJ2-1; TCRdb's assignment of TRBD2 cannot be checked, as there is no DNA. TRBV23-1 is recorded as an ORF, its role being uncertain. The sample comprised naive CXCR3+ CD8+ T cells from blood. Subset in this sample: CD45RO-CCR7+CD27+CD95- naive CD8+ T cells expressing CXCR3 (TNR3+). The CDR3 region is CASSQSRNAAETYNEQFF.